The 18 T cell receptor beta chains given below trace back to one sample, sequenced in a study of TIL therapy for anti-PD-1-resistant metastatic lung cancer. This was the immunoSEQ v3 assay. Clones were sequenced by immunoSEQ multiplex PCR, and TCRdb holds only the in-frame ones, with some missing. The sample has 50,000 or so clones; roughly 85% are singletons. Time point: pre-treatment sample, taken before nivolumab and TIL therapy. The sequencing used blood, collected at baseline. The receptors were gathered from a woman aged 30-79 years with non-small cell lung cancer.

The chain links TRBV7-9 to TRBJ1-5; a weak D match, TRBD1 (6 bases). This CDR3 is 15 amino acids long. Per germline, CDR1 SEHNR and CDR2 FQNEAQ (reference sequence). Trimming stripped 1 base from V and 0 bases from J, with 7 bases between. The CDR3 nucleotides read TGTGCCAGCAGCTTAGGGACAGATAGCAATCAGCCCCAGCATTTT. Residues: CASSLGTDSNQPQHF.

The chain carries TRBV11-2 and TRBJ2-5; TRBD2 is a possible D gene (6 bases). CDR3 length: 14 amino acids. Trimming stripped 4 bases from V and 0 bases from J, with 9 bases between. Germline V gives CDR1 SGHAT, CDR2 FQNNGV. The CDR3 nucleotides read TGTGCCAGCAGCTCCTGGACTAACCAAGAGACCCAGTACTTC. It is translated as CASSSWTNQETQYF. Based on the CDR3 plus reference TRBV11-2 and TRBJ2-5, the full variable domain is EAGVAQSPRYKIIEKRQSVAFWCNPISGHATLYWYQQILGQGPKLLIQFQNNGVVDDSQLPKDRFSAERLKGVDSTLKIQPAKLEDSAVYLCASSSWTNQETQYFGPGTRLLVL.

The DNA of the CDR3 is TGTGCCAGGATACCGGGACTAGCGGGAGCGGTGGGCACCGGGGAGCTGTTTTTT. Amino acid sequence: CARIPGLAGAVGTGELFF. The chain couples TRBV19 to TRBJ2-2; 14 bases line up with TRBD2. Trimming took 9 bases from V and 4 from J; bases not matched to a gene: 13. CDR3 length: 18 amino acids. Germline V gene data show CDR1 as LNHDA and CDR2 as SQIVND (reference sequence).

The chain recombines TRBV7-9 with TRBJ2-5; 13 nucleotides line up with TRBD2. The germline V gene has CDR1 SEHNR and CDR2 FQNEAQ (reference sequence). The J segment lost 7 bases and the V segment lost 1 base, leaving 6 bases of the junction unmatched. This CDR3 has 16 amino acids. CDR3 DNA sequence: TGTGCCAGCAGCTTAGTATGGACTAGCGGGGGTGGGACCCAGTACTTC. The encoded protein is CASSLVWTSGGGTQYF.

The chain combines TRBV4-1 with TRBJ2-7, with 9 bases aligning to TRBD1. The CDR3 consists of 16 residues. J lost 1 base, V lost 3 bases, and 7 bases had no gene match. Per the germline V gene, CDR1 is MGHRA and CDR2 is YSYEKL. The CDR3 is CASSQEGGQGSYEQYF. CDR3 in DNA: TGCGCCAGCAGCCAGGAGGGGGGACAGGGATCCTACGAGCAGTACTTC.

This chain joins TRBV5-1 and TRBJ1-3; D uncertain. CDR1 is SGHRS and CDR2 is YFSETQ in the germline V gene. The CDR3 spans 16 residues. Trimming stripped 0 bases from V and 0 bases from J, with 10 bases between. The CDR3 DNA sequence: TGCGCCAGCAGCTTGGCCGGGCCAAGCTCTGGAAACACCATATATTTT. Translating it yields CASSLAGPSSGNTIYF.

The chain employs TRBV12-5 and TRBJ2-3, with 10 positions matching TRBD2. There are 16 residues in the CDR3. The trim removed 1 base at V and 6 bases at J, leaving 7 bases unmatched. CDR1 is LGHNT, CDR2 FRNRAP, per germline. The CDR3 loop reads CASGLGLAGGLDTQYF. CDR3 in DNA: TGTGCTAGTGGTTTGGGTTTAGCGGGAGGTCTGGATACGCAGTATTTT.

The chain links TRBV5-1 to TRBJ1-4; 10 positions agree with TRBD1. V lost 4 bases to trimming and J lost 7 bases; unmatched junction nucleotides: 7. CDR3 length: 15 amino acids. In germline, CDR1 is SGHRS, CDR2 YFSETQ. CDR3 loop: CASSLGQGMSEKLFF. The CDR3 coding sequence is TGCGCCAGCAGCCTGGGACAGGGGATGAGTGAAAAACTGTTTTTT.

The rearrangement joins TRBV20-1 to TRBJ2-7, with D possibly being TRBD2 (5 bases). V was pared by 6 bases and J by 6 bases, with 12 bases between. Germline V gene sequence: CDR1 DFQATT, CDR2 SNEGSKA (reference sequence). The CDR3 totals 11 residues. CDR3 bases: TGCAGTGCCCTGCTAGCTCCCGAGCAGTACTTC. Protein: CSALLAPEQYF.

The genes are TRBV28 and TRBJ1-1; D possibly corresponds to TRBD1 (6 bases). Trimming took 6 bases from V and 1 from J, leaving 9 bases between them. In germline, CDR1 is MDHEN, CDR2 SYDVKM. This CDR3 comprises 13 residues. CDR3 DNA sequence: TGTGCCAGCAGGGACAGAAAGAACACTGAAGCTTTCTTT. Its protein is CASRDRKNTEAFF.

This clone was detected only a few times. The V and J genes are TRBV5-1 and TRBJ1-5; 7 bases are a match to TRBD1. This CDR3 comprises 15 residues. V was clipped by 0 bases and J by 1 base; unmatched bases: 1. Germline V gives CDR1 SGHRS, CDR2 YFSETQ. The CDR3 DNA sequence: TGCGCCAGCAGCTTGGCAGGGGGGAGCAATCAGCCCCAGCATTTT. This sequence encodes CASSLAGGSNQPQHF.

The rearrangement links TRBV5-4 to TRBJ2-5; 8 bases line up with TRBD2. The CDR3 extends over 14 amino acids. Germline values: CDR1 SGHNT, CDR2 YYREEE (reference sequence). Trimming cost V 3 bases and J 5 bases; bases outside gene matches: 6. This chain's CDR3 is CASSSGASGETQYF. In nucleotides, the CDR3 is TGTGCCAGCAGCTCGGGGGCTAGCGGGGAGACCCAGTACTTC.

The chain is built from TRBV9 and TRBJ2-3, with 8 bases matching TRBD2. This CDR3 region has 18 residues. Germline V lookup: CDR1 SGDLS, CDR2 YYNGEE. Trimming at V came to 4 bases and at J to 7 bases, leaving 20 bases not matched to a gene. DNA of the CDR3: TGTGCCAGCAGCCCCGGGGAGGGACTAGACCGACCCCCGTATACGCAGTATTTT. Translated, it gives CASSPGEGLDRPPYTQYF.

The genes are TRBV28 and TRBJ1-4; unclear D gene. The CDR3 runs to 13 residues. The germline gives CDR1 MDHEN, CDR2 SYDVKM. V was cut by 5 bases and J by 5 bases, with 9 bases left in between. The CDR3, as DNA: TGTGCCAGCAGTGAGGGAACAAATGAAAAACTGTTTTTT. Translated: CASSEGTNEKLFF.

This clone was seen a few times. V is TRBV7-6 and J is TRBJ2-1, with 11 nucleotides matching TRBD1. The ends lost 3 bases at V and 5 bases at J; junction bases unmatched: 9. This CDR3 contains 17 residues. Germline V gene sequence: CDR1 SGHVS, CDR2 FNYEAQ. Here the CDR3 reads CASSFPRGQGANNEQFF. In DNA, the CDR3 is TGTGCCAGCAGCTTCCCCCGAGGACAGGGGGCTAACAATGAGCAGTTCTTC. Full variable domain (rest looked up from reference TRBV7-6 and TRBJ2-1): GAGVSQSPRYKVTKRGQDVALRCDPISGHVSLYWYRQALGQGPEFLTYFNYEAQQDKSGLPNDRFSAERPEGSISTLTIQRTEQRDSAMYRCASSFPRGQGANNEQFFGPGTRLTVL.

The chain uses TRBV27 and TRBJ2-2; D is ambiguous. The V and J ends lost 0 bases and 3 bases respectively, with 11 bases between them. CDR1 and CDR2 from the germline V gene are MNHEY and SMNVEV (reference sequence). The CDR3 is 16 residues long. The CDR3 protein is CASSLSARAYTGELFF. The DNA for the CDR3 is TGTGCCAGCAGTTTATCGGCTAGAGCCTACACCGGGGAGCTGTTTTTT.

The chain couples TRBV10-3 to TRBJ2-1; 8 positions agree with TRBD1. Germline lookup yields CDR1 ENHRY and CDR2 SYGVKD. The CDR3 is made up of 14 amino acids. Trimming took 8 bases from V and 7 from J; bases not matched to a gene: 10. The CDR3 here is CAIGWDQGANEQFF. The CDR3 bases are TGTGCCATCGGATGGGACCAGGGGGCGAATGAGCAGTTCTTC.

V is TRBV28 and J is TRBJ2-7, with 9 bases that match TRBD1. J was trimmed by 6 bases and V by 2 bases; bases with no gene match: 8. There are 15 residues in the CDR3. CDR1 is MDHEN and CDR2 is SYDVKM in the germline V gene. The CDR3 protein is CASSLRGQGRGEQYF. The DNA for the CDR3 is TGTGCCAGCAGTTTACGGGGACAGGGAAGGGGCGAGCAGTACTTC.